This entry describes one T cell receptor beta chain. The data were obtained in a study of T cell repertoires in cytomegalovirus infection. The V end lost 7 bases, the J end lost 0 bases, and 13 bases lay between the germline ends. Germline V gene sequence: CDR1 SQVTM, CDR2 ANQGSEA. The CDR3 has 14 residues. TCRdb analysed the reads with MiXCR anew, one entry per CDR3 protein. Among around 530,000 distinct CDR3 sequences listed, about 25% were seen once. Sequenced input: PBMCs. V gene TRBV29-1 combines with J gene TRBJ1-3; D uncertain. The receptor's source is a human donor in good health (CMV status not recorded). Some clones in this sample may be carry-over from other donors' samples. The CDR3 DNA is TGCAGCGCCCACTCGGGAGCCTCTGGAAACACCATATATTTT. Amino acids: CSAHSGASGNTIYF.